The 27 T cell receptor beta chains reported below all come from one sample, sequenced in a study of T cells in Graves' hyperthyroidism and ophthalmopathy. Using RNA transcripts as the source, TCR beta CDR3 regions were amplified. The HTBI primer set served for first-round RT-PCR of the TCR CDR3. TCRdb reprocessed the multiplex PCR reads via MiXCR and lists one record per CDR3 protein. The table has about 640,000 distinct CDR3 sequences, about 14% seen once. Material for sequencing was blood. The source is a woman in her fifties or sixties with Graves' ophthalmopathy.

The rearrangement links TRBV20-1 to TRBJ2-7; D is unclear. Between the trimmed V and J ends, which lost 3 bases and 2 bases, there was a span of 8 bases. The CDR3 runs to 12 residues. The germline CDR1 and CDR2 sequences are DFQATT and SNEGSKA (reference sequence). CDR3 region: CSARVAAYEQYF. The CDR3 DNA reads TGCAGTGCTAGGGTCGCAGCCTACGAGCAGTACTTC.

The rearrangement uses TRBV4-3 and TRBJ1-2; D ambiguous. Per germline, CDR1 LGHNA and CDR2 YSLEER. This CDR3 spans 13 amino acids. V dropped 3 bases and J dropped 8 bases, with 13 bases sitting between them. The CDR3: CASSHPSGGGYTF. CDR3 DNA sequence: TGCGCCAGCAGCCACCCGTCCGGAGGGGGCTACACCTTC.

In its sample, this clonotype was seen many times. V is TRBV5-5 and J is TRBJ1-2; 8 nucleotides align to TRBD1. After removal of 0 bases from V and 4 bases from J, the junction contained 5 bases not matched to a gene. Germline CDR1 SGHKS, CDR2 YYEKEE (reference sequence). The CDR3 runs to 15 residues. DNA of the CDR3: TGTGCCAGCAGCTTGGGACAGGGGCGCAGCTATGGCTACACCTTC. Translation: CASSLGQGRSYGYTF.

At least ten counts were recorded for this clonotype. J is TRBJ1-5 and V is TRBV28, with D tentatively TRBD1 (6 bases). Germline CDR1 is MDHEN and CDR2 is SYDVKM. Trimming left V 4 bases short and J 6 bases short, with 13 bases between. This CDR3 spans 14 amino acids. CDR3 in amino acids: CASSYPGDAQPQHF. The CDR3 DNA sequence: TGTGCCAGCAGTTACCCAGGGGACGCTCAGCCCCAGCATTTT.

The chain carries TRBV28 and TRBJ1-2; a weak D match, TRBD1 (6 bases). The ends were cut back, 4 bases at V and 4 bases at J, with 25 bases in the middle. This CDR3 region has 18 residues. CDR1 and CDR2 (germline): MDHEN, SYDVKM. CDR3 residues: CASSYVFRPSGGVYGYTF. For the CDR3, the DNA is TGTGCCAGCAGTTACGTTTTTCGTCCTTCCGGGGGCGTCTATGGCTACACCTTC.

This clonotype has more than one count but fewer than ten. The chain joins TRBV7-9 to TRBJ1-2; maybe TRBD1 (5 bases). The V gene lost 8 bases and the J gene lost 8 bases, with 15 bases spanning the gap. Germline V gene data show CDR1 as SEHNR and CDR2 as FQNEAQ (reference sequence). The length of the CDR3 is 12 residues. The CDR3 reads CASGAMGYGYTF. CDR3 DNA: TGTGCCAGCGGGGCCATGGGGTACGGCTACACCTTC.

The CDR3 sequence: CASSAAGRRETQYF. CDR3 coding DNA: TGTGCCAGCAGTGCAGCGGGGAGGAGGGAGACCCAGTACTTC. V usage is TRBV28 and J usage is TRBJ2-5; TRBD2 matches at 7 bases. CDR3 length equals 14 residues. V gave up 5 bases and J gave up 5 bases; unmatched junction bases: 8. The germline gives CDR1 MDHEN, CDR2 SYDVKM.

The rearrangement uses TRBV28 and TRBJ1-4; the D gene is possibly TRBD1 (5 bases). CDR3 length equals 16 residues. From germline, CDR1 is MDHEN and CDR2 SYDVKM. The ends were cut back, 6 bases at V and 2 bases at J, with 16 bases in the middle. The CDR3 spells CASSRQQGPTNEKLFF. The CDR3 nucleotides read TGTGCCAGCAGCCGGCAGCAGGGTCCCACTAATGAAAAACTGTTTTTT.

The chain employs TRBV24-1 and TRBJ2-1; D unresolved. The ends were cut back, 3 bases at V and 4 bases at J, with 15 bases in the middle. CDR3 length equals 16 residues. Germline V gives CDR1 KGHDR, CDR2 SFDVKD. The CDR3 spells CATSDNYVWQYNEQFF. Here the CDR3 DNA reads TGTGCCACCAGTGATAACTACGTTTGGCAATACAATGAGCAGTTCTTC.

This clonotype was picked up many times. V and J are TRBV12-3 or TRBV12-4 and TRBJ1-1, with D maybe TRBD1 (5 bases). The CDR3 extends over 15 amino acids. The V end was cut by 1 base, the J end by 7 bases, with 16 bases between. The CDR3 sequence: CASSLGQIESLEAFF. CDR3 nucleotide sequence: TGTGCCAGCAGTTTAGGACAGATAGAGTCCCTTGAAGCTTTCTTT.

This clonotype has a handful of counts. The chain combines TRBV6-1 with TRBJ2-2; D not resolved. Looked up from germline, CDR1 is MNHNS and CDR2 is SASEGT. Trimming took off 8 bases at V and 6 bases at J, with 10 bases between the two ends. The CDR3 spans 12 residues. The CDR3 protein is CASPNLAGELFF. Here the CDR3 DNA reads TGTGCCAGCCCGAATCTCGCCGGGGAGCTGTTTTTT.

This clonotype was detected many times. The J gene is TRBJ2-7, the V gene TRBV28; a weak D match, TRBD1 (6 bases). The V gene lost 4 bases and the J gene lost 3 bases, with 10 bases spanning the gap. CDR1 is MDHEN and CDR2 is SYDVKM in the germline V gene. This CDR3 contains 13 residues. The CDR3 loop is CASSYRTVYEQYF. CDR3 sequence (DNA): TGTGCCAGCAGTTATAGGACAGTCTACGAGCAGTACTTC.

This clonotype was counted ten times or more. CDR3 nucleotide sequence: TGTGCCAGCAGTTCGGGGAATTCACCCCTCCACTTT. Translation gives CASSSGNSPLHF. The chain combines TRBV28 with TRBJ1-6; D is undetermined. Trimming removed 4 bases from V and 7 bases from J, with 5 bases in between. Germline V gene lookup returns CDR1 MDHEN and CDR2 SYDVKM. The CDR3 runs to 12 residues.

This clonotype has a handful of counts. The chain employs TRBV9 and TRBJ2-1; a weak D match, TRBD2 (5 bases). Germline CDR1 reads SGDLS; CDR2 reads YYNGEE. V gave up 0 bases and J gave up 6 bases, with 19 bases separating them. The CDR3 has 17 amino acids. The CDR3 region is CASSVEPGLLPTNEQFF. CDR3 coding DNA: TGTGCCAGCAGCGTAGAGCCCGGACTGCTTCCTACCAATGAGCAGTTCTTC.

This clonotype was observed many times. The CDR3 DNA reads as TGTGCCAGCAGCTTAGGGACAGGAGAGCAGTTCTTC. Translated: CASSLGTGEQFF. The chain links TRBV7-9 to TRBJ2-1; TRBD1 matches 7 bases. Looked up from germline, CDR1 is SEHNR and CDR2 is FQNEAQ (reference sequence). The CDR3 totals 12 residues. Losses at the gene ends were 1 base for V and 10 bases for J; bases not matched to a gene: 1.

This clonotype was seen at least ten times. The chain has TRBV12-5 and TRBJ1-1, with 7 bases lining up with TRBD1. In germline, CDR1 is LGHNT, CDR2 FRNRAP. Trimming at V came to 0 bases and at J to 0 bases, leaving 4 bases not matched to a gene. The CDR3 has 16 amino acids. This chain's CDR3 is CASGLVTTGLNTEAFF. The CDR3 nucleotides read TGTGCTAGTGGTTTGGTCACGACAGGGCTGAACACTGAAGCTTTCTTT.

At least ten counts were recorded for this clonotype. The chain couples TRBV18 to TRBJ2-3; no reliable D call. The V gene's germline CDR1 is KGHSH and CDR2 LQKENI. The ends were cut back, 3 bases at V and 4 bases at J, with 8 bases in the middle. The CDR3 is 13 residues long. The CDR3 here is CASSPPGSDTQYF. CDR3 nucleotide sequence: TGTGCCAGCTCACCTCCAGGATCAGATACGCAGTATTTT.

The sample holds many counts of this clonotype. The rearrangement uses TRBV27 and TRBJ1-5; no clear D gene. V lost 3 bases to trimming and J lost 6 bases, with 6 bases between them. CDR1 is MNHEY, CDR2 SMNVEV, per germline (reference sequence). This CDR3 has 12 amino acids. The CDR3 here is CASSLRGQPQHF. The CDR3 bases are TGTGCCAGCAGTTTGCGGGGTCAGCCCCAGCATTTT.

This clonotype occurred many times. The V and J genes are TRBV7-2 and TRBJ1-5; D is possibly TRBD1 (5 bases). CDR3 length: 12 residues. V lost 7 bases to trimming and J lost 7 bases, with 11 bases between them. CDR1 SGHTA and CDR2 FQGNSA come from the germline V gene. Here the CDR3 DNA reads TGTGCCAGCACGGCGGGGGGGCAGCCCCAGCATTTT. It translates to CASTAGGQPQHF.

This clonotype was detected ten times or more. CDR3 sequence: CSAQRTSGRISDTQYF. CDR3 nucleotides: TGCAGTGCTCAACGGACTAGCGGGAGAATCTCAGATACGCAGTATTTT. The rearrangement uses TRBV20-1 and TRBJ2-3, with 13 bases identical to TRBD2. Germline-derived CDR1 and CDR2 are DFQATT and SNEGSKA (reference sequence). The CDR3 totals 16 residues. V shed 5 bases and J 4 bases; nucleotides not matched to a gene: 9.

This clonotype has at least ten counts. The CDR3 loop reads CASSVGEISYNEQFF. CDR3 DNA sequence: TGTGCCAGCAGCGTGGGTGAGATCTCCTACAATGAGCAGTTCTTC. The genes are TRBV9 and TRBJ2-1; no definite D call. Trimming shortened V by 2 bases and J by 0 bases, and 9 bases separated the two germline ends. The CDR3 loop spans 15 amino acids. Germline V gives CDR1 SGDLS, CDR2 YYNGEE.

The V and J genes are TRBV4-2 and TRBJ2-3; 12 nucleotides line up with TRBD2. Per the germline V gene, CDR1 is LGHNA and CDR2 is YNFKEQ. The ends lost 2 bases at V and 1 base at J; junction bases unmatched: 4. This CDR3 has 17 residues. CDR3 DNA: TGTGCCAGCAGCCAAACACTAGCGGGAGGCCGCACAGATACGCAGTATTTT. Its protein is CASSQTLAGGRTDTQYF.

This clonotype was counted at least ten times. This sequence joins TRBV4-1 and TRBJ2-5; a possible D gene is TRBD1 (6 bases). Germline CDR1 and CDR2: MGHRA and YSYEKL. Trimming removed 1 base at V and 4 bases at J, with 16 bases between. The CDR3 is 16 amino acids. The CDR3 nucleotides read TGCGCCAGCAGCCAAGTGCAAAACAGGGTTAGAGAGACCCAGTACTTC. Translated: CASSQVQNRVRETQYF.

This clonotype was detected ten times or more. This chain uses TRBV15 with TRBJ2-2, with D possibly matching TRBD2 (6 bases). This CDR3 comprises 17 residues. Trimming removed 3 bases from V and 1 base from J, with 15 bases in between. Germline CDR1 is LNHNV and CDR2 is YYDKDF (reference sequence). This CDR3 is CATSSLTGLRNTGELFF. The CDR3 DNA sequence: TGTGCCACCAGCAGTCTTACGGGACTCCGGAACACCGGGGAGCTGTTTTTT.

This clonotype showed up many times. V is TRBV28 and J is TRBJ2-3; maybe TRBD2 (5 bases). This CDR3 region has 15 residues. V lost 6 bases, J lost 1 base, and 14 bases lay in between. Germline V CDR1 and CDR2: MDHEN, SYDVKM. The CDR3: CASRELATRTDTQYF. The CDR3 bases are TGTGCCAGCAGGGAGTTAGCGACCCGCACAGATACGCAGTATTTT.

The CDR3 bases are TGTGCCAGCAGCCAAGATTGGAGCGGGGGCACCTACGAGCAGTACTTC. The encoded protein is CASSQDWSGGTYEQYF. This rearrangement joins TRBV4-2 to TRBJ2-7; 8 positions match TRBD2. The CDR3 sequence is 16 residues long. The J segment lost 2 bases and the V segment lost 0 bases, leaving 6 bases of the junction unmatched. The germline gives CDR1 LGHNA, CDR2 YNFKEQ.

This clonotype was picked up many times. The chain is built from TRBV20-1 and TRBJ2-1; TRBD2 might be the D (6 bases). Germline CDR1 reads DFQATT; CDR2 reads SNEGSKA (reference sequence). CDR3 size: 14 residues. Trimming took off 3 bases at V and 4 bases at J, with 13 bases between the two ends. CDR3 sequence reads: CSASAGSLYNEQFF. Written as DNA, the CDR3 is TGCAGTGCTAGCGCGGGGAGCCTGTACAATGAGCAGTTCTTC.